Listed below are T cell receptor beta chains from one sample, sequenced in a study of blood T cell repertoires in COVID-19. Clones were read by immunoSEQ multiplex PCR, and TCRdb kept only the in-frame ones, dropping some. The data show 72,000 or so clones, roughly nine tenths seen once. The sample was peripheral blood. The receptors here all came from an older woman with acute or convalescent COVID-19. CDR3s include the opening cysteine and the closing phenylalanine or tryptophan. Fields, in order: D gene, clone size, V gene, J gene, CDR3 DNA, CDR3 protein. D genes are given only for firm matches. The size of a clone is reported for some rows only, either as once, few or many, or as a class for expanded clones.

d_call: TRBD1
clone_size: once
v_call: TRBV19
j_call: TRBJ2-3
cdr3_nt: TGTGCCAGCTCCCGCGGGACAGGGGTTAGGGATACGCAGTATTTT
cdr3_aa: CASSRGTGVRDTQYF

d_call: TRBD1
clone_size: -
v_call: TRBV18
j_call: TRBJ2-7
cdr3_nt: TGTGCCAGCTCACCATCCGGGACAGGGAAGACCTACGAGCAGTACTTC
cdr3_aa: CASSPSGTGKTYEQYF

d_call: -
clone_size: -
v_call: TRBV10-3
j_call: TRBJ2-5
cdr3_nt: TGTGCCATCAGCCGAGGGGGGGGACAAGAGACCCAGTACTTC
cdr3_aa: CAISRGGGQETQYF

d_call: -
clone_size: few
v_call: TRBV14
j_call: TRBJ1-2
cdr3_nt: TGTGCCAGCAGCCAGGGCCGGAACTATGGCTACACCTTC
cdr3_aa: CASSQGRNYGYTF

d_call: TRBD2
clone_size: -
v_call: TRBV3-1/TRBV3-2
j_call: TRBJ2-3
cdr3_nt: TGTGCCAGCAGCCATGTAGCGGGTACAGATACGCAGTATTTT
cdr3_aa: CASSHVAGTDTQYF

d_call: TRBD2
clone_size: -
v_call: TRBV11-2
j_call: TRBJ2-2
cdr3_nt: TGTGCCAGCAGCTTCAGTACTAGCGGGGCGAACACCGGGGAGCTGTTTTTT
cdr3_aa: CASSFSTSGANTGELFF

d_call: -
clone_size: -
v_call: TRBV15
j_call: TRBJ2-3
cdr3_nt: TGTGCCACCAGCAAATTGTACGGCGCGGCGGGTACGCAGTATTTT
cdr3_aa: CATSKLYGAAGTQYF

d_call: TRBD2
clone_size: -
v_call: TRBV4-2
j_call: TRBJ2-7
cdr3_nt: TGTGCCAGCAGCCAAGTTGGACTAGCGGGGGGCAGCTCCTACGAGCAGTACTTC
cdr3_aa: CASSQVGLAGGSSYEQYF

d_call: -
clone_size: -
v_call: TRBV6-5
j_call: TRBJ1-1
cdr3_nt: TGTGCCAGCAGTAACTCAAACCGGGAGCAAACTTTCTTT
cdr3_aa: CASSNSNREQTFF

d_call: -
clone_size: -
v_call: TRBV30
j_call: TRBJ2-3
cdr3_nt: TGTGCCTGCCTGGAGGAGTCCCGAAAAGATACGCAGTATTTT
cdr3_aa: CACLEESRKDTQYF

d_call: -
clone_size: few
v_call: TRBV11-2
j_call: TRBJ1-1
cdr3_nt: TGTGCCAGCAGCTTGAAGGAGGGGACTGAAGCTTTCTTT
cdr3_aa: CASSLKEGTEAFF